This T cell receptor beta chain was sequenced during a study of control samples from healthy donors and cancer patients. Profiling relied on immunoSEQ multiplex PCR, and the TCRdb table lists in-frame clones only, not all of them. The sample shows 150,000 to 200,000 clones, over 80% of them seen only once. The sample was blood. This TCR was sampled from a man younger than 35 in good health.

CDR3 region: CASRATGGTAYEQYF. Written as DNA, the CDR3 is TGTGCCAGCAGGGCAACAGGGGGCACTGCCTACGAGCAGTACTTC. The chain is built from TRBV2 and TRBJ2-7, with 9 bases lining up with TRBD1. The germline V gene encodes CDR1 SNHLY and CDR2 FYNNEI. The CDR3 totals 15 residues. V was clipped by 6 bases and J by 2 bases; unmatched bases: 8.